Listed below are T cell receptor beta chains from one sample, sequenced in a study of cytomegalovirus exposure and HLA in healthy donors. Sequencing used immunoSEQ multiplex PCR; TCRdb keeps in-frame clones, though not all of them. The data show about 130,000 clones, approximately 78% seen once. Input material: PBMCs. The receptors were gathered from a female donor in good health and CMV-seronegative. Each CDR3 is given with its conserved first and last residue. A D gene is named only where the DNA matches it firmly. Clone size is given for some rows only: seen once, a few or many times, or a class if the clone is expanded.

D: TRBD1; J: TRBJ2-1; size: .; V: TRBV5-1; CDR3: CASSLFQGANEQFF; DNA: TGCGCCAGCAGCTTATTTCAGGGGGCAAATGAGCAGTTCTTC
D: TRBD2; J: TRBJ2-1; size: .; V: TRBV28; CDR3: CASGTVGLAVNEQFF; DNA: TGTGCCAGTGGTACTGTTGGACTAGCCGTCAATGAGCAGTTCTTC
D: .; J: TRBJ1-6; size: .; V: TRBV6-5; CDR3: CASQDISYNSPLHF; DNA: TGTGCCAGCCAAGACATCTCCTATAATTCGCCCCTCCACTTT
D: TRBD2; J: TRBJ2-7; size: .; V: TRBV4-3; CDR3: CASSQGTSGYEQYF; DNA: TGCGCCAGCAGCCAAGGGACTAGCGGCTACGAGCAGTACTTC
D: TRBD2; J: TRBJ2-3; size: .; V: TRBV13; CDR3: CASSLEREGRLFRFGAQYF; DNA: TGTGCCAGCAGCTTAGAGCGGGAGGGCCGCCTCTTTCGATTTGGGGCGCAGTATTTT
D: TRBD2; J: TRBJ2-7; size: .; V: TRBV2; CDR3: CASSLPGLVNEQYF; DNA: TGTGCCAGCAGTCTCCCGGGACTAGTTAACGAGCAGTACTTC
D: .; J: TRBJ1-2; size: .; V: TRBV5-4; CDR3: CASLEDGQYGYTF; DNA: TGTGCCAGCTTGGAAGACGGACAGTATGGCTACACCTTC
D: TRBD1; J: TRBJ2-5; size: .; V: TRBV29-1; CDR3: CSVDGTGKETQYF; DNA: TGCAGCGTTGACGGGACAGGGAAAGAGACCCAGTACTTC
D: .; J: TRBJ1-3; size: .; V: TRBV21-1; CDR3: CASSGSGGGNTIYF; DNA: TGTGCCAGCAGCGGATCAGGGGGAGGAAACACCATATATTTT
D: TRBD1; J: TRBJ2-3; size: .; V: TRBV5-1; CDR3: CASRGTGSDTQYF; DNA: TGCGCCAGCAGGGGGACAGGGTCAGATACGCAGTATTTT
D: TRBD1; J: TRBJ2-3; size: .; V: TRBV6-6; CDR3: CASSYSRTGSTDTQYF; DNA: TGTGCCAGCAGTTACTCCCGGACAGGGAGCACAGATACGCAGTATTTT
D: TRBD1; J: TRBJ1-5; size: once; V: TRBV25-1; CDR3: CASSATRDRSNQPQHF; DNA: TGTGCCAGCAGTGCAACCCGGGACAGAAGCAATCAGCCCCAGCATTTT
D: .; J: TRBJ1-2; size: .; V: TRBV2; CDR3: CASSEVGALYGYTF; DNA: TGTGCCAGCAGTGAAGTCGGAGCCCTCTATGGCTACACCTTC
D: TRBD1; J: TRBJ2-7; size: .; V: TRBV11-3; CDR3: CASSLSRDRLREQYF; DNA: TGTGCCAGCAGCTTATCCCGGGACAGGCTCCGCGAGCAGTACTTC
D: TRBD2; J: TRBJ2-1; size: once; V: TRBV27; CDR3: CASSINPGRGEQFF; DNA: TGTGCCAGCAGTATAAATCCGGGGAGGGGTGAGCAGTTCTTC
D: .; J: TRBJ1-2; size: .; V: TRBV5-1; CDR3: CASSLDRQAFNGYTF; DNA: TGCGCCAGCAGCTTGGACCGACAGGCATTCAATGGCTACACCTTC
D: .; J: TRBJ1-5; size: few; V: TRBV27; CDR3: CASGSPNQPQHF; DNA: TGTGCCAGCGGCTCCCCAAATCAGCCCCAGCATTTT
D: TRBD1; J: TRBJ1-6; size: .; V: TRBV6-1; CDR3: CASSELDRVNSPLHF; DNA: TGTGCCAGCAGTGAACTGGACAGGGTTAATTCACCCCTCCACTTT
D: TRBD1; J: TRBJ1-1; size: .; V: TRBV7-2; CDR3: CASSPGTGMLVGAFF; DNA: TGTGCCAGCAGCCCTGGGACAGGGATGCTCGTTGGGGCTTTCTTT
D: TRBD1; J: TRBJ2-5; size: .; V: TRBV4-1; CDR3: CASSPGDRGPFGTQYF; DNA: TGCGCCAGCAGCCCCGGGGACAGGGGGCCTTTCGGGACCCAGTACTTC
D: .; J: TRBJ2-7; size: .; V: TRBV7-9; CDR3: CASSVPEVSNEQYF; DNA: TGTGCCAGCAGCGTGCCGGAGGTTAGTAACGAGCAGTACTTC
D: .; J: TRBJ1-1; size: once; V: TRBV11-1; CDR3: CASSLAPGGVSTEAFF; DNA: TGTGCCAGCAGCTTAGCCCCGGGGGGGGTTAGCACTGAAGCTTTCTTT
D: .; J: TRBJ2-7; size: .; V: TRBV7-2; CDR3: CASSLGGPREQYF; DNA: TGTGCCAGCAGCCTAGGAGGGCCTCGGGAGCAGTACTTC
D: .; J: TRBJ2-7; size: .; V: TRBV7-9; CDR3: CASSLAGRGYEQYF; DNA: TGTGCCAGCAGTCTTGCCGGTCGAGGCTACGAGCAGTACTTC
D: .; J: TRBJ1-5; size: .; V: TRBV28; CDR3: CASSPPGGDSNQPQHF; DNA: TGTGCCAGCAGCCCCCCCGGAGGGGATAGCAATCAGCCCCAGCATTTT
D: .; J: TRBJ1-1; size: .; V: TRBV5-1; CDR3: CASSVGLQEMNTEAFF; DNA: TGCGCCAGCAGCGTTGGACTACAGGAGATGAACACTGAAGCTTTCTTT